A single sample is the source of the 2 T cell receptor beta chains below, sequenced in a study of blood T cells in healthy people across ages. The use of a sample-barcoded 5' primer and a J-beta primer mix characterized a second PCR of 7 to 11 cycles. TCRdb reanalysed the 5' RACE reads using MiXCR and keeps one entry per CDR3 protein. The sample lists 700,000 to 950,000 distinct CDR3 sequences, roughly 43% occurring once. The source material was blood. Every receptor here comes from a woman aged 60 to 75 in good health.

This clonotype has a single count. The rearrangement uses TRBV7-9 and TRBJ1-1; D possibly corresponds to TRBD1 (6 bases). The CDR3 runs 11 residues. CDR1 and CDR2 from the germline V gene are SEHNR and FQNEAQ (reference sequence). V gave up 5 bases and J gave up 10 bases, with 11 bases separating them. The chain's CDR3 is CASSRQVGAFF. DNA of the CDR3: TGTGCCAGCAGCCGACAGGTGGGAGCTTTCTTT.

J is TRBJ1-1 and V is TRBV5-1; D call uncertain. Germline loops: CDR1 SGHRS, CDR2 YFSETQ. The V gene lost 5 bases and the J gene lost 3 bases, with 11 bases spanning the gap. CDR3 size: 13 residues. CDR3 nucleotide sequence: TGCGCCAGCAGTCTAACGGCGGACACTGAAGCTTTCTTT. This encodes CASSLTADTEAFF.